The entry below gives a single T cell receptor (beta chain) sequence along with its context. The data were taken from a study of blood T cell repertoires in COVID-19. Assay: immunoSEQ multiplex PCR; the TCRdb copy retains only in-frame clones and omits some. The profile shows around 150,000 clones, more than 90% of them singletons. Germline V gene sequence: CDR1 MDHEN, CDR2 SYDVKM. Trimming shortened V by 5 bases and J by 0 bases, and 7 bases separated the two germline ends. This CDR3 has 13 amino acids. V and J are TRBV28 and TRBJ1-2; unclear D gene. Sequencing was carried out using peripheral blood. This TCR derives from a man in his 60s with active or convalescent COVID-19. The CDR3 sequence is CASSPYPNYGYTF. Written as DNA, the CDR3 is TGTGCCAGCAGTCCCTACCCTAACTATGGCTACACCTTC.